These T cell receptor beta chains were read from a single sample in a study of cytomegalovirus exposure and HLA in healthy donors. The method was immunoSEQ multiplex PCR; TCRdb's version includes in-frame clones alone and lacks a portion of them. Of about 140,000 clones in the sample, roughly 75% are singletons; the top ten hold approximately 6.3%. The specimen sequenced was PBMCs. The receptor set was obtained from a middle-aged man in good health and CMV-seropositive. CDR3s include the opening cysteine and the closing phenylalanine or tryptophan. Not all rows give a size; the values are once, few, many and, for expanded clones, a class.

cdr3_length,clone_size,j_call,v_call,cdr3_aa
17,once,TRBJ1-2,TRBV7-9,CASSKLLGTDTNYGYTF
14,.,TRBJ1-1,TRBV29-1,CSVVGQGIITEAFF
11,.,TRBJ1-2,TRBV20-1,CSASLTRGYTF
11,.,TRBJ1-1,TRBV30,CAWRGDFEAFF
14,.,TRBJ2-5,TRBV4-2,CASSRAGRQETQYF
16,.,TRBJ1-2,TRBV4-3,CASSQDPSRALSGYTF
15,.,TRBJ1-2,TRBV18,CASSPQGQGYDGYTF
15,.,TRBJ2-5,TRBV11-2,CASSLALTPRETQYF
16,many,TRBJ2-5,TRBV5-4,CASSWGGLGFQETQYF
14,.,TRBJ1-2,TRBV18,CASSQGQGIYGYTF
15,.,TRBJ2-1,TRBV7-8,CASSLVWTGGNEQFF
14,few,TRBJ2-5,TRBV5-6,CASSFGLDEETQYF
15,.,TRBJ2-7,TRBV11-1,CASSLTGQGYYEQYF
13,.,TRBJ1-1,TRBV29-1,CSVVGQLNTEAFF
11,.,TRBJ1-1,TRBV5-4,CASASGTEAFF
15,once,TRBJ1-4,TRBV2,CASSDVRQINEKLFF
14,.,TRBJ1-1,TRBV5-1,CASSLLRGNTEAFF
16,.,TRBJ2-3,TRBV5-5,CASTLWRGGGTDTQYF
16,once,TRBJ2-7,TRBV5-1,CASSLDTTGVSYEQYF
17,.,TRBJ2-1,TRBV10-3,CAISEPGTSVRWYEQFF
13,few,TRBJ1-2,TRBV10-2,CASSEGGGYGYTF
18,once,TRBJ2-6,TRBV9,CASSLRRRGQGGANVLTF
14,.,TRBJ1-6,TRBV4-2,CASSRNSGDSPLHF
16,.,TRBJ2-2,TRBV10-3,CAISIGGAADTGELFF
16,.,TRBJ1-4,TRBV7-9,CASSPGTGATDEKLFF
15,.,TRBJ1-2,TRBV4-2,CASSQERRQGNGYTF
13,.,TRBJ2-1,TRBV15,CATQQATYNEQFF
16,.,TRBJ2-3,TRBV27,CASSSKLAGGPYTQYF
17,.,TRBJ2-6,TRBV18,CASSTGTPSSGANVLTF
15,.,TRBJ2-1,TRBV2,CASSERRRAYNEQFF
15,few,TRBJ2-7,TRBV9,CASSVAAGSNYEQYF
12,.,TRBJ1-3,TRBV19,CASRPGGNTIYF
13,.,TRBJ1-1,TRBV4-3,CASSQEFYAEAFF
15,.,TRBJ2-2,TRBV5-1,CASSVVASGTGELFF
13,.,TRBJ1-2,TRBV6-6,CASSEDTTRGYTF
15,.,TRBJ2-3,TRBV2,CASSVSTSSTDTQYF
16,.,TRBJ2-7,TRBV7-8,CASSSGALAAPHEQYF
17,.,TRBJ2-1,TRBV10-3,CAISPVVGGGSYNEQFF
13,.,TRBJ1-3,TRBV14,CASSQDPEDTIYF
15,.,TRBJ2-7,TRBV27,CASSHRLGVVYEQYF
14,.,TRBJ1-2,TRBV30,CAWNPGGGVYGYTF
12,few,TRBJ1-5,TRBV19,CASSHREQPQHF
15,.,TRBJ2-1,TRBV13,CASSLNTGVIDEQFF
15,.,TRBJ2-1,TRBV9,CASSVSSGSYNEQFF
18,.,TRBJ1-5,TRBV27,CASSLRGTGLSSNQPQHF
15,.,TRBJ2-7,TRBV19,CASTIKGTGYEEQYF
14,.,TRBJ2-7,TRBV6-5,CASSPRDSVYEQYF
15,few,TRBJ2-3,TRBV5-5,CASSFVQGVVDTQYF
15,.,TRBJ2-7,TRBV6-1,CASSEPTGGVNEQYF
13,.,TRBJ1-2,TRBV19,CASSRDTPSGYTF
15,.,TRBJ2-5,TRBV23-1,CASSHLNRGQETQYF
16,.,TRBJ1-5,TRBV4-1,CASSQGDRVRGQPQHF
13,.,TRBJ1-2,TRBV5-4,CASSFSGGYGYTF
17,.,TRBJ1-1,TRBV25-1,CASSDSFTRGLNTEAFF
17,.,TRBJ1-6,TRBV13,CASSLTPGTARNSPLHF
14,once,TRBJ2-7,TRBV18,CASSPFTGEGEQYF
13,once,TRBJ2-5,TRBV19,CASKASGEETQYF
15,.,TRBJ2-7,TRBV10-2,CASSESSGAAYEQYF
15,few,TRBJ2-3,TRBV14,CASSPSSFSADTQYF
17,.,TRBJ2-1,TRBV7-8,CASSPRPGTGIYNEQFF